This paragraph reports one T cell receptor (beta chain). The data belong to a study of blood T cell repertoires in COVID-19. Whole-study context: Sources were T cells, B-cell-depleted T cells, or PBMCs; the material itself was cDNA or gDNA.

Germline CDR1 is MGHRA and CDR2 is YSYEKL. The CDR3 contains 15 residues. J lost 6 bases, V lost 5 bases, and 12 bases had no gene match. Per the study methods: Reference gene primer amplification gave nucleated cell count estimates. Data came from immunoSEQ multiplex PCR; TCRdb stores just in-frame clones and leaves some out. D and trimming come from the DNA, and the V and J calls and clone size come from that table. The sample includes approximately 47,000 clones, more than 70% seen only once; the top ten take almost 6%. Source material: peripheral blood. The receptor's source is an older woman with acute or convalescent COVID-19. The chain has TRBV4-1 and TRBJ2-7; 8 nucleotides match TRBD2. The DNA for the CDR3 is TGCGCCAGCAGCTCACCGGGACTAGGGTTCTTCGAGCAGTACTTC. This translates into CASSSPGLGFFEQYF.